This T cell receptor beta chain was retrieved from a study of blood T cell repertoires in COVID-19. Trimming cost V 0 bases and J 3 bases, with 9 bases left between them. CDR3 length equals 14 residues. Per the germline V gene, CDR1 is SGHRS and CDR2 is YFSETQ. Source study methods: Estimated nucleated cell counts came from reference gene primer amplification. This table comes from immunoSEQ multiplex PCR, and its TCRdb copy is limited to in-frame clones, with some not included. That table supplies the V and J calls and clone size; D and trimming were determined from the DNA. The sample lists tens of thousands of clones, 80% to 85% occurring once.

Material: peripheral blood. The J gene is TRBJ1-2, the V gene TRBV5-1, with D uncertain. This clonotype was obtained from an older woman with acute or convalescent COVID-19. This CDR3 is CASSLGGVDYGYTF. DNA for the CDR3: TGCGCCAGCAGCTTGGGCGGGGTTGACTATGGCTACACCTTC.